The clone carrying this TCR beta chain was counted many times. Its antigen is not known. The length of the CDR3 is 13 residues. V lost 6 bases and J 5 bases, leaving 13 bases between the germline ends. The entry originates in a study of neurological immune-mediated disorders. 5'RACE employing 10-nucleotide random UMIs yielded the cDNA. TCRdb re-called the 5' RACE reads through MiXCR, storing one row per CDR3 protein. The repertoire holds 30,000 to 45,000 distinct CDR3 sequences, with about 9.9% as singletons. Sorted libraries came from 1 million CD4+ or CD8+ T cells. General observations from the study: HTLV-1-associated myelopathy showed the most TCR clonal expansion; multiple sclerosis the least, below healthy controls.

This receptor was obtained from a woman aged 25 to 39 with HTLV-1-associated myelopathy (HAM/TSP). This chain links TRBV12-3 or TRBV12-4 with TRBJ1-1; a weak D match, TRBD1 (6 bases). The sample comprised CD4+ T cells from blood. The CDR3 DNA reads as TGTGCCAGCAGGTACAGGGTTTTGACTGAAGCTTTCTTT. It codes for CASRYRVLTEAFF.